The 21 T cell receptor beta chains given below trace back to one sample, sequenced in a study of blood T cell repertoires in COVID-19 (dated by TCRdb to 2020 to 2021). The library was prepared using the immunoSEQ multiplex PCR assay. In TCRdb, the immuneACCESS table is reduced to in-frame sequences with V and J assigned. These tables do not hold every clone; where another copy was compared, an unresolved V gene accounts for under half, and the others remain unexplained. This sample lists about 100,000 clones; approximately 80% were detected once. Of the sample, around 15% falls within the top ten clones. The specimen was peripheral blood. These receptors were collected from a man aged 50-60 years with active or convalescent COVID-19.

By sample share, this clone is medium-sized. The chain uses TRBV12-3 or TRBV12-4 and TRBJ1-2; D is unclear. The CDR3 runs to 12 residues. V gave up 5 bases and J gave up 1 base, with 5 bases separating them. CDR3 coding DNA: TGTGCCAGCAGTGTTCATAACTATGGCTACACCTTC. This sequence encodes CASSVHNYGYTF.

The V gene is TRBV19, the J gene TRBJ1-4; D possibly corresponds to TRBD1 (5 bases). Germline values: CDR1 LNHDA, CDR2 SQIVND (reference sequence). V lost 7 bases and J 5 bases, leaving 14 bases between the germline ends. This CDR3 spans 14 amino acids. CDR3: CASMRRDLNEKLFF. CDR3 nucleotides: TGTGCCAGTATGAGGAGGGACCTAAATGAAAAACTGTTTTTT.

CDR3: CASQDRPGIDGYTF. CDR3 coding DNA: TGCGCCAGCCAAGACAGGCCCGGGATCGATGGCTACACCTTC. The chain has TRBV5-1 and TRBJ1-2; TRBD1 is a possible D gene (6 bases). Germline assignment: CDR1 SGHRS and CDR2 YFSETQ. Trimming left V 7 bases short and J 6 bases short, with 19 bases between. CDR3 length: 14 amino acids.

The chain couples TRBV5-1 to TRBJ1-5, with TRBD1 identical over 9 bases. The germline V gene has CDR1 SGHRS and CDR2 YFSETQ. There are 14 residues in the CDR3. Trimming at V came to 2 bases and at J to 4 bases, leaving 1 base not matched to a gene. Written as DNA, the CDR3 is TGCGCCAGCAGCTTCGGGACAGGGAATCAGCCCCAGCATTTT. This gives the protein CASSFGTGNQPQHF. The full variable domain, its missing parts supplied by reference TRBV5-1 and TRBJ1-5, is KAGVTQTPRYLIKTRGQQVTLSCSPISGHRSVSWYQQTPGQGLQFLFEYFSETQRNKGNFPGRFSGRQFSNSRSEMNVSTLELGDSALYLCASSFGTGNQPQHFGDGTRLSIL.

The rearrangement uses TRBV6-5 and TRBJ2-5; no clear D. V lost 7 bases to trimming and J lost 5 bases, with 14 bases between them. CDR3 size: 13 residues. CDR1 and CDR2 from the germline V gene are MNHEY and SVGAGI. Written as DNA, the CDR3 is TGTGCCAGCACAAAGGTCCCGGGTGAGACCCAGTACTTC. Its translation is CASTKVPGETQYF.

The V and J genes are TRBV7-8 and TRBJ2-6; D unresolved. V lost 5 bases to trimming and J lost 0 bases, with 8 bases between them. There are 15 residues in the CDR3. In germline, CDR1 is SGHVS, CDR2 FQNEAQ. CDR3 loop: CASSPFFSGANVLTF. CDR3 in DNA: TGTGCCAGCAGCCCCTTTTTCTCTGGGGCCAACGTCCTGACTTTC.

The chain links TRBV5-5 to TRBJ2-7; D remains ambiguous. The ends were cut back, 3 bases at V and 4 bases at J, with 5 bases in the middle. CDR1 and CDR2 from the germline V gene are SGHKS and YYEKEE (reference sequence). The CDR3 spans 11 residues. The CDR3 loop reads CASSSSYEQYF. CDR3 in DNA: TGTGCCAGCAGCTCCTCTTACGAGCAGTACTTC.

Here the CDR3 DNA reads TGCAGCGTTGGCGGGGACGGTGGCTACACCTTC. The encoded protein is CSVGGDGGYTF. V is TRBV29-1 and J is TRBJ1-2, with D possibly matching TRBD1 (5 bases). Germline V gene lookup returns CDR1 SQVTM and CDR2 ANQGSEA. CDR3 length equals 11 residues. Deletions cut 4 bases from V and 7 bases from J, with 10 bases between.

The CDR3 sequence: CASSLERQVETQYF. CDR3 coding DNA: TGTGCCAGCAGCTTAGAGCGGCAGGTGGAGACCCAGTACTTC. The gene calls are TRBV7-8 and TRBJ2-5, with a tentative D call TRBD2 (5 bases). CDR1 and CDR2 from the germline V gene are SGHVS and FQNEAQ. The V end was cut by 1 base, the J end by 5 bases, with 11 bases between. The CDR3 contains 14 residues.

Written as DNA, the CDR3 is TGTGCCAGCAGCCCCCGACAGGGCCAAGAGACCCAGTACTTC. It yields the protein CASSPRQGQETQYF. The J gene is TRBJ2-5, the V gene TRBV5-6; 7 nucleotides agree with TRBD1. CDR3 size: 14 residues. The V and J ends lost 4 bases and 1 base, in that order; junction bases with no gene match: 4. Germline V gene sequence: CDR1 SGHDT, CDR2 YYEEEE.

The V gene is TRBV5-1, the J gene TRBJ2-6; 10 nucleotides match TRBD2. Germline V gene sequence: CDR1 SGHRS, CDR2 YFSETQ. The V segment lost 4 bases and the J segment 0 bases; nucleotides outside the gene matches: 10. The length of the CDR3 is 19 residues. The CDR3 nucleotides read TGCGCCAGCAGCGCGCCACTAGCGGGATTTAGCTCTGGGGCCAACGTCCTGACTTTC. Encoded protein: CASSAPLAGFSSGANVLTF.

The table lists this clone with a few counts. V usage is TRBV29-1 and J usage is TRBJ2-1; unclear D gene. CDR3 size: 14 residues. The V and J ends lost 5 bases and 4 bases respectively, with 15 bases between them. Germline V lookup: CDR1 SQVTM, CDR2 ANQGSEA. The CDR3 here is CSVPDTASYNEQFF. CDR3 nucleotides: TGCAGCGTTCCCGACACCGCGTCTTACAATGAGCAGTTCTTC.

This chain connects TRBV4-1 to TRBJ1-1; no clear D. This CDR3 contains 15 residues. V was pared by 4 bases and J by 2 bases, with 14 bases between. Per the germline V gene, CDR1 is MGHRA and CDR2 is YSYEKL. CDR3 in amino acids: CASSLRTFDNTEAFF. CDR3 nucleotide sequence: TGCGCCAGCAGCCTCCGGACTTTTGATAACACTGAAGCTTTCTTT.

In nucleotides, the CDR3 is TGTGCCAGCAGTTCCTCGGGTAGCGGGGAGCAGTTCTTC. Residues: CASSSSGSGEQFF. V and J are TRBV6-5 and TRBJ2-1; TRBD2 matches 7 bases. The CDR3 sequence is 13 residues long. The ends lost 4 bases at V and 10 bases at J; junction bases unmatched: 7. Germline CDR1 is MNHEY and CDR2 is SVGAGI.

This clone has just a few counts. The genes are TRBV7-2 and TRBJ2-1; 8 nucleotides match TRBD2. Germline V gene sequence: CDR1 SGHTA, CDR2 FQGNSA. The length of the CDR3 is 15 residues. V lost 6 bases and J lost 4; bases outside the gene matches: 8. The CDR3 DNA reads TGTGCCAGCAGTGTGACTAGCGAGCTTTACAATGAGCAGTTCTTC. As protein: CASSVTSELYNEQFF.

This chain links TRBV7-2 with TRBJ2-3; maybe TRBD1 (5 bases). The CDR3 runs 15 residues. CDR1 is SGHTA, CDR2 FQGNSA, per germline. V was clipped by 2 bases and J by 6 bases, with 15 bases between them. The CDR3 reads CASSLRVGEVDTQYF. The CDR3 DNA reads as TGTGCCAGCAGCTTAAGGGTAGGGGAAGTGGATACGCAGTATTTT.

This clone was recorded a few times. This chain joins TRBV12-5 and TRBJ1-5; possible D gene TRBD1, 5 bases. CDR1 LGHNT and CDR2 FRNRAP come from the germline V gene. Deletions cut 6 bases from V and 6 bases from J, with 12 bases between. CDR3 size: 13 residues. CDR3 amino acids: CASGPRTLQPQHF. The CDR3 DNA follows: TGTGCTAGTGGACCCAGGACACTTCAGCCCCAGCATTTT.

This sequence joins TRBV4-2 and TRBJ2-3; 13 nucleotides line up with TRBD2. Germline V gene data show CDR1 as LGHNA and CDR2 as YNFKEQ. With 4 bases clipped from V and 3 bases from J, the junction kept 4 bases outside the gene matches. There are 16 residues in the CDR3. CDR3 loop: CASSRRTSGSTDTQYF. CDR3 in DNA: TGTGCCAGCAGCCGACGGACTAGCGGGAGTACAGATACGCAGTATTTT.

This chain connects TRBV7-9 to TRBJ2-5; D is unresolved. CDR1 and CDR2 from the germline V gene are SEHNR and FQNEAQ (reference sequence). This CDR3 contains 11 residues. Trimming removed 4 bases at V and 5 bases at J, with 5 bases between. The CDR3 region has the DNA TGTGCCAGCAGCTCCAGGGAGACCCAGTACTTC. Protein product: CASSSRETQYF.

The chain has TRBV7-2 and TRBJ2-2; D remains ambiguous. Per germline, CDR1 SGHTA and CDR2 FQGNSA. Trimming left V 4 bases short and J 6 bases short, with 9 bases between. The CDR3 loop spans 13 amino acids. DNA for the CDR3: TGTGCCAGCAGCTCCACACAAGCCGGGGAGCTGTTTTTT. Encoded protein: CASSSTQAGELFF.

This chain links TRBV5-1 with TRBJ1-3; TRBD1 might be the D (6 bases). This CDR3 spans 15 amino acids. Germline CDR1 reads SGHRS; CDR2 reads YFSETQ. Trimming took 4 bases from V and 2 from J, leaving 13 bases between them. Here the CDR3 DNA reads TGCGCCAGCAGCGTAAAGGGGGAGACTGGAAACACCATATATTTT. Its translation: CASSVKGETGNTIYF.